Following are 16 T cell receptor beta chains from one sample sequenced in a study of regulatory T cells in long-lasting Graves disease. As for time point: newly diagnosed GD, antithyroid drugs for less than 3 months. PBMC-extracted RNA yielded the TCR library. Arm-PCR of CDR3 regions with iRepertoire HTBI primers generated TCR beta libraries. TCRdb re-called the multiplex PCR reads with MiXCR, one entry per CDR3 protein. The sample lists approximately 300,000 distinct CDR3 sequences; roughly 18% were seen once. The sequenced sample was peripheral blood mononuclear cells (PBMCs), obtained at new diagnosis, from a patient treated with antithyroid drugs. These receptor sequences come from a female donor with Graves disease.

This clonotype came up many times. V and J are TRBV10-3 and TRBJ1-1; D gene uncertain. Trimming took off 7 bases at V and 0 bases at J, with 9 bases between the two ends. Germline V gene data show CDR1 as ENHRY and CDR2 as SYGVKD. This CDR3 contains 13 residues. CDR3 DNA: TGTGCCATCAAGGTGGAGATGAACACTGAAGCTTTCTTT. Translated, it gives CAIKVEMNTEAFF.

This clonotype was observed many times. This rearrangement joins TRBV12-3 or TRBV12-4 to TRBJ1-2, with 10 bases fitting TRBD1. The V gene end was trimmed by 4 bases and the J gene end by 0 bases; junction bases not matched to a gene: 2. The CDR3 consists of 15 residues. CDR3 sequence reads: CASSYGQGANYGYTF. The DNA for the CDR3 is TGTGCCAGCAGTTATGGACAGGGGGCTAACTATGGCTACACCTTC.

This clonotype was detected a few times. V gene TRBV4-1 combines with J gene TRBJ2-4, with 8 bases aligning to TRBD2. After removal of 5 bases from V and 6 bases from J, the junction contained 9 bases not matched to a gene. Germline V gene data show CDR1 as MGHRA and CDR2 as YSYEKL. The CDR3 runs 15 residues. The CDR3 loop is CASSSGGVGRNIQYF. For the CDR3, the DNA is TGCGCCAGCAGCTCCGGGGGGGTGGGGAGAAACATTCAGTACTTC.

This clonotype has ten or more counts. CDR3 nucleotides: TGTGCCAGCAGTCCGAGCCGGGGGGCTGAAGCTTTCTTT. This encodes CASSPSRGAEAFF. This rearrangement joins TRBV2 to TRBJ1-1, with D possibly matching TRBD1 (5 bases). CDR1 and CDR2 (germline): SNHLY, FYNNEI. Between the trimmed V and J ends, which lost 5 bases and 6 bases, there was a span of 13 bases. The CDR3 length is 13 residues. The variable domain in full, completed from reference TRBV2 and TRBJ1-1, reads EPEVTQTPSHQVTQMGQEVILRCVPISNHLYFYWYRQILGQKVEFLVSFYNNEISEKSEIFDDQFSVERPDGSNFTLKIRSTKLEDSAMYFCASSPSRGAEAFFGQGTRLTVV.

This clonotype was counted a few times. The chain couples TRBV6-1 to TRBJ2-7, with D hard to call. In germline, CDR1 is MNHNS, CDR2 SASEGT. CDR3 size: 12 residues. Deletions cut 7 bases from V and 3 bases from J, with 10 bases between. CDR3 sequence (DNA): TGTGCCAGCACCGGACCCTACTACGAGCAGTACTTC. Its protein is CASTGPYYEQYF.

The sample holds a few counts of this clonotype. This chain uses TRBV30 with TRBJ2-1; 9 bases are shared with TRBD2. Germline V gene data show CDR1 as GTSNPN and CDR2 as SVGIG (reference sequence). Unmatched junction bases numbered 13, after V lost 1 base and J lost 0 bases. The CDR3 is 19 amino acids. DNA for the CDR3: TGTGCCTGGAGTGGGGGCGGTAGCGGGAGCCTAAGCTCCTACAATGAGCAGTTCTTC. Translated: CAWSGGGSGSLSSYNEQFF.

Many counts were recorded for this clonotype. The V call is TRBV15, the J call TRBJ1-5, with D unresolved. Trimming left V 5 bases short and J 2 bases short, with 7 bases between. The CDR3 extends over 13 amino acids. CDR1 LNHNV and CDR2 YYDKDF come from the germline V gene (reference sequence). CDR3 loop: CATSVGRNQPQHF. CDR3 DNA: TGTGCCACCAGCGTAGGCCGCAATCAGCCCCAGCATTTT.

This clonotype was picked up a small number of times. The chain recombines TRBV19 with TRBJ2-3; D call uncertain. The CDR3 loop spans 11 amino acids. The germline gives CDR1 LNHDA, CDR2 SQIVND (reference sequence). V was cut by 8 bases and J by 0 bases, with 3 bases left in between. CDR3 in amino acids: CASLSTDTQYF. The CDR3 nucleotides are TGTGCCAGTCTTAGCACAGATACGCAGTATTTT. Full variable domain (remainder filled in from reference TRBV19 and TRBJ2-3): DGGITQSPKYLFRKEGQNVTLSCEQNLNHDAMYWYRQDPGQGLRLIYYSQIVNDFQKGDIAEGYSVSREKKESFPLTVTSAQKNPTAFYLCASLSTDTQYFGPGTRLTVL.

This clonotype was counted ten times or more. The rearrangement joins TRBV18 to TRBJ2-5; maybe TRBD1 (5 bases). V lost 2 bases, J lost 3 bases, and 10 bases lay in between. Germline CDR1 reads KGHSH; CDR2 reads LQKENI. There are 14 residues in the CDR3. The CDR3 loop reads CASSPDWGEETQYF. For the CDR3, the DNA is TGTGCCAGCTCACCAGATTGGGGCGAAGAGACCCAGTACTTC.

V and J are TRBV9 and TRBJ1-4; no reliable D call. This CDR3 is built from 17 residues. The ends were cut back, 3 bases at V and 3 bases at J, with 18 bases in the middle. Per germline, CDR1 SGDLS and CDR2 YYNGEE. CDR3 amino acids: CASSEKDGRRSNEKLFF. DNA for the CDR3: TGTGCCAGCAGCGAGAAGGACGGCCGCCGGTCTAATGAAAAACTGTTTTTT.

This clonotype was recorded many times. The chain recombines TRBV4-1 with TRBJ1-1; tentatively, D is TRBD1 (6 bases). The CDR3 runs to 16 residues. Germline CDR1 MGHRA, CDR2 YSYEKL. The ends were cut back, 3 bases at V and 1 base at J, with 15 bases in the middle. The CDR3 here is CASSHSGGARNTEAFF. The CDR3 nucleotides are TGCGCCAGCAGCCACTCCGGGGGCGCAAGGAACACTGAAGCTTTCTTT.

This clonotype was counted at least ten times. The chain links TRBV7-8 to TRBJ1-4; D is uncertain. Per germline, CDR1 SGHVS and CDR2 FQNEAQ. Trimming left V 6 bases short and J 2 bases short, with 13 bases between. This CDR3 has 15 amino acids. The CDR3 DNA reads TGTGCCAGCAGAGAAAGTGCAGCGACTAATGAAAAACTGTTTTTT. Translated: CASRESAATNEKLFF.

This clonotype was picked up many times. The chain is built from TRBV30 and TRBJ2-6, with D unclear. The V gene's germline CDR1 is GTSNPN and CDR2 SVGIG (reference sequence). The CDR3 contains 11 residues. Trimming took off 8 bases at V and 0 bases at J, with 2 bases between the two ends. CDR3 loop: CASSGANVLTF. The CDR3 DNA reads TGTGCCAGCTCTGGGGCCAACGTCCTGACTTTC.

V is TRBV7-3 and J is TRBJ2-1; D possibly corresponds to TRBD1 (6 bases). Trimming cost V 6 bases and J 9 bases, with 15 bases left between them. The CDR3 sequence is 13 residues long. Germline values: CDR1 SGHTA, CDR2 FQGTGA. The chain's CDR3 is CASRREQGSEQFF. The CDR3 coding sequence is TGTGCCAGCAGGCGAGAACAGGGAAGTGAGCAGTTCTTC.

This clonotype was counted many times. The V and J genes are TRBV24-1 and TRBJ1-1; D unclear. With 3 bases removed from V and 3 bases from J, the gap between germline ends came to 7 bases. The germline gives CDR1 KGHDR, CDR2 SFDVKD. The length of the CDR3 is 13 residues. The CDR3 here is CATSDATDTEAFF. Written as DNA, the CDR3 is TGTGCCACCAGTGATGCTACGGACACTGAAGCTTTCTTT.

The rearrangement links TRBV28 to TRBJ2-1; 8 bases map to TRBD2. This CDR3 contains 14 residues. With 6 bases clipped from V and 8 bases from J, the junction kept 9 bases outside the gene matches. Germline assignment: CDR1 MDHEN and CDR2 SYDVKM. CDR3 DNA sequence: TGTGCCAGCAGCAGCGGACTAGCTTCCTATGAGCAGTTCTTC. It translates to CASSSGLASYEQFF.